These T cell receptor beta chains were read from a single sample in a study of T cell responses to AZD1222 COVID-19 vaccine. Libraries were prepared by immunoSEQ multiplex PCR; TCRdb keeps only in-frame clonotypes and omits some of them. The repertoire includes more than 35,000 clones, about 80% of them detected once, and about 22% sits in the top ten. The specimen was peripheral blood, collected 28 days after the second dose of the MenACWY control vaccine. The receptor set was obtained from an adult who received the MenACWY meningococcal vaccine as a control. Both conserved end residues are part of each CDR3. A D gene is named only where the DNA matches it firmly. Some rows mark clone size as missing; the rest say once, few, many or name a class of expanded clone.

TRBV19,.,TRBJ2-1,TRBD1,CASTAGQGRSNEQFF,TGTGCCAGTACGGCAGGACAGGGTCGGTCGAATGAGCAGTTCTTC
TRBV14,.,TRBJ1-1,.,CASSQGPRGTEAFF,TGTGCCAGCAGCCAAGGGCCCCGGGGCACTGAAGCTTTCTTT
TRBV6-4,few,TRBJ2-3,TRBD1,CASSPGQGASDTQYF,TGTGCCAGCAGTCCGGGACAGGGGGCCTCAGATACGCAGTATTTT
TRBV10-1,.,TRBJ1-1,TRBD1,CASRPRQGHTEAFF,TGCGCCAGCAGACCGCGACAGGGACACACTGAAGCTTTCTTT
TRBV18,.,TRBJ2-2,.,CASSRTGSGELFF,TGTGCCAGCTCACGTACAGGGAGCGGGGAGCTGTTTTTT
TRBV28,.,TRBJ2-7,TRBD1,CASTSGGQGRSSYEQYF,TGTGCCAGCACCTCCGGGGGACAGGGGCGAAGCTCCTACGAGCAGTACTTC
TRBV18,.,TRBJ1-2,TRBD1,CASSPGTVNYGYTF,TGTGCCAGCTCACCAGGGACAGTTAACTATGGCTACACCTTC
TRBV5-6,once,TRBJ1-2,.,CASSPGGAFGGYTF,TGTGCCAGCAGCCCGGGGGGGGCATTCGGTGGCTACACCTTC
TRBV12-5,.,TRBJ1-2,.,CASGIAGFAPNYGYTF,TGTGCTAGTGGTATTGCTGGGTTCGCCCCTAACTATGGCTACACCTTC
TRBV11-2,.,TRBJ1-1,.,CASSATGTEAFF,TGTGCCAGCAGCGCAACCGGGACCGAAGCTTTCTTT
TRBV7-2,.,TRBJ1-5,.,CASSLGVGSNQPQHF,TGTGCCAGCAGCCTCGGGGTCGGTAGCAATCAGCCCCAGCATTTT
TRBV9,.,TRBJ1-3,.,CASSVGGDGNTIYF,TGTGCCAGCAGCGTAGGGGGTGATGGAAACACCATATATTTT
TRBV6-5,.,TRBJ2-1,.,CASRSSGDSGEQFF,TGTGCCAGCAGGAGTAGCGGAGACTCGGGGGAGCAGTTCTTC
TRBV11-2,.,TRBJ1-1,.,CASSLEPHIRRGRLNTEAFF,TGTGCCAGCAGCTTAGAACCCCATATACGGAGGGGGAGGTTGAACACTGAAGCTTTCTTT
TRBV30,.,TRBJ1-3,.,CAWSVLSGFGNTIYF,TGTGCCTGGAGTGTATTATCGGGCTTTGGAAACACCATATATTTT
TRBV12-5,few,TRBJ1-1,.,CASGPLTGPAFF,TGTGCTAGTGGACCACTCACAGGTCCAGCTTTCTTT
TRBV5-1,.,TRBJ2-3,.,CASSLQVTDTQYF,TGCGCCAGCAGCTTGCAGGTCACAGATACGCAGTATTTT
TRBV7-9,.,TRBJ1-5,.,CASSLAVGRDSNQPQHF,TGTGCCAGCAGCTTAGCAGTGGGGCGGGACAGCAATCAGCCCCAGCATTTT
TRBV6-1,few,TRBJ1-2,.,CASSEIGLGYGYTF,TGTGCCAGCAGTGAAATTGGTTTAGGGTATGGCTACACCTTC
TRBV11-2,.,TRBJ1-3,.,CASSSLRNTIYF,TGTGCCAGCAGCTCCCTCAGAAACACCATATATTTT
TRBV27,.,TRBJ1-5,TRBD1,CASSTITGAEPQHF,TGTGCCAGCAGTACGATTACAGGGGCAGAGCCCCAGCATTTT
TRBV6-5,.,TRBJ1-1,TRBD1,CAINQGAGAEAFF,TGTGCCATCAACCAGGGGGCAGGTGCTGAAGCTTTCTTT
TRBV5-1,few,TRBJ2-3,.,CASSLAGDTQYF,TGCGCCAGCAGCTTGGCCGGGGATACGCAGTATTTT
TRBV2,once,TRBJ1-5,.,CASSPGEGSQPQHF,TGTGCCAGCAGCCCCGGAGAGGGGAGTCAGCCCCAGCATTTT
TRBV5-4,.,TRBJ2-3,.,CASSSGPNHSTDTQYF,TGTGCCAGCAGCTCCGGACCCAACCATAGCACAGATACGCAGTATTTT
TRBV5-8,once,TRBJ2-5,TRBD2,CASTIAPGLAGGETQYF,TGTGCCAGCACCATTGCCCCCGGACTAGCGGGAGGGGAGACCCAGTACTTC
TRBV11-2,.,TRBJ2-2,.,CASSLGRGTGELFF,TGTGCCAGCAGCTTAGGCAGGGGCACCGGGGAGCTGTTTTTT
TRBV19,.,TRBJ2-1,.,CASSRPGGGDRHEQFF,TGTGCCAGTAGCCGCCCAGGAGGGGGCGATCGGCATGAGCAGTTCTTC
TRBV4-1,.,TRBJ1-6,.,CASSPGTYNSPLHF,TGCGCCAGCAGCCCGGGGACGTATAATTCACCCCTCCACTTT
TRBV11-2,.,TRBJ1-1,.,CASSLGMNTEAFF,TGTGCCAGCAGCTTAGGGATGAACACTGAAGCTTTCTTT
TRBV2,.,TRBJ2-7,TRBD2,CASNSGGSEQYF,TGTGCCAGCAATTCGGGGGGTTCCGAGCAGTACTTC
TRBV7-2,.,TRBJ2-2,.,CASSLILPIGELFF,TGTGCCAGCAGCTTAATTTTGCCAATCGGGGAGCTGTTTTTT
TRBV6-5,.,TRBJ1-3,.,CASRRDGDSGNTIYF,TGTGCCAGCAGACGCGACGGTGACTCTGGAAACACCATATATTTT
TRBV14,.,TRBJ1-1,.,CASSPILRMNTEAFF,TGTGCCAGCAGCCCTATCCTGAGGATGAACACTGAAGCTTTCTTT
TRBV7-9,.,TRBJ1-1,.,CASSRVGGANTEAFF,TGTGCCAGCAGCCGGGTCGGAGGGGCTAACACTGAAGCTTTCTTT
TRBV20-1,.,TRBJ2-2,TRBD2,CSARGDGELFF,TGCAGTGCTCGGGGGGACGGGGAGCTGTTTTTT
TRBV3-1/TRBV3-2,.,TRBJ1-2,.,CASSPQKQRRYGYTF,TGTGCCAGCAGCCCCCAGAAGCAGCGACGGTATGGCTACACCTTC
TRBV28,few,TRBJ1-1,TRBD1,CASLGQARTEAFF,TGTGCCAGCCTCGGACAGGCGAGGACTGAAGCTTTCTTT
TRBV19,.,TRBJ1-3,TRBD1,CAIWDSWSSGNTIYF,TGTGCCATTTGGGACAGCTGGTCCTCTGGAAACACCATATATTTT
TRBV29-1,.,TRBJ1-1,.,CSVDTGFTEAFF,TGCAGCGTTGACACGGGTTTCACTGAAGCTTTCTTT
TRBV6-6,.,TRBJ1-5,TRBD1,CASSLQGVSQPQHF,TGTGCCAGCAGTTTACAGGGGGTGAGTCAGCCCCAGCATTTT
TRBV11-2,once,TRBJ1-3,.,CASSDNASGNTIYF,TGTGCCAGCAGCGACAATGCCAGTGGAAACACCATATATTTT
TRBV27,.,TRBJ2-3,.,CASKGVFTDTQYF,TGTGCCAGTAAGGGGGTTTTCACAGATACGCAGTATTTT
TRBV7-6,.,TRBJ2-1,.,CASSLVRQSNEQFF,TGTGCCAGCAGCTTAGTCCGGCAGTCCAATGAGCAGTTCTTC
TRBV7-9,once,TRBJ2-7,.,CASSPLTGRPYEQYF,TGTGCCAGCAGCCCTCTGACAGGCCGGCCCTACGAGCAGTACTTC
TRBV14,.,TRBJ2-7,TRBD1,CASSHPGTGLSTYEQYF,TGTGCCAGCAGCCACCCCGGGACAGGTCTTTCCACCTACGAGCAGTACTTC
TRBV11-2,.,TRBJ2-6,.,CASSLEGQHSGANVLTF,TGTGCCAGCAGCTTGGAGGGACAACACTCTGGGGCCAACGTCCTGACTTTC
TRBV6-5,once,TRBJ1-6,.,CASSYSLPGNNSPLHF,TGTGCCAGCAGTTACTCTCTTCCGGGGAATAATTCACCCCTCCACTTT
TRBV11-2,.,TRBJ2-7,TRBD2,CASSLAGGMNEQYF,TGTGCCAGCAGCTTAGCGGGAGGTATGAACGAGCAGTACTTC
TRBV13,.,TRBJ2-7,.,CASRERGYEQYF,TGTGCCAGCAGAGAACGGGGCTACGAGCAGTACTTC
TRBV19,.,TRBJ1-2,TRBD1,CASSIGDRGNLPNGYTF,TGTGCCAGTAGTATTGGGGACAGGGGGAATTTACCCAATGGCTACACCTTC
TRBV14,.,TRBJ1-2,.,CASSQDPGTYGYTF,TGTGCCAGCAGCCAAGATCCCGGAACCTATGGCTACACCTTC